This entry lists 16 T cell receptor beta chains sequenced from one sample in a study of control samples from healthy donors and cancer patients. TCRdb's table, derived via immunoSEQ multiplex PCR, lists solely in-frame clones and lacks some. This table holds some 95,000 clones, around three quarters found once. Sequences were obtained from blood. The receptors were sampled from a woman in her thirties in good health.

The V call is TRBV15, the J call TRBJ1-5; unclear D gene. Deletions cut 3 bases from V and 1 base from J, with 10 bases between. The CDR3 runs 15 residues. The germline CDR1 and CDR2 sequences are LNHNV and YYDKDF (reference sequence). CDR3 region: CATSREAGSNQPQHF. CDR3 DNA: TGTGCCACCAGCAGGGAGGCGGGGAGCAATCAGCCCCAGCATTTT. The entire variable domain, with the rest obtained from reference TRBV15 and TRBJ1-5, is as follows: DAMVIQNPRYQVTQFGKPVTLSCSQTLNHNVMYWYQQKSSQAPKLLFHYYDKDFNNEADTPDNFQSRRPNTSFCFLDIRSPGLGDTAMYLCATSREAGSNQPQHFGDGTRLSIL.

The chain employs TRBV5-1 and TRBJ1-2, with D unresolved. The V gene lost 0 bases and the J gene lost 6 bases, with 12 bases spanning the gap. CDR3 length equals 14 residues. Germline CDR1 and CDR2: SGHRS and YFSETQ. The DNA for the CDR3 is TGCGCCAGCAGCTTGGCAGTGGGCGAGGATGGCTACACCTTC. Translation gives CASSLAVGEDGYTF.

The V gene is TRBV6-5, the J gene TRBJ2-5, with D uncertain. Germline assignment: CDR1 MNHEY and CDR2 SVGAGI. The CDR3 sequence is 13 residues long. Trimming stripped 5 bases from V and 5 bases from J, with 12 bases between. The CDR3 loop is CASSIYDRETQYF. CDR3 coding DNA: TGTGCCAGCAGTATTTATGACCGGGAGACCCAGTACTTC.

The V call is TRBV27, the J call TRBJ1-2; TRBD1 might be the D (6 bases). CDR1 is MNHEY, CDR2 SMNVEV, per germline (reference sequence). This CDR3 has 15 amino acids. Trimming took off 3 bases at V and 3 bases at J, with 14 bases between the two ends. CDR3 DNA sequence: TGTGCCAGCAGTTTGGTAGGGGGAGGACACTATGGCTACACCTTC. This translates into CASSLVGGGHYGYTF.

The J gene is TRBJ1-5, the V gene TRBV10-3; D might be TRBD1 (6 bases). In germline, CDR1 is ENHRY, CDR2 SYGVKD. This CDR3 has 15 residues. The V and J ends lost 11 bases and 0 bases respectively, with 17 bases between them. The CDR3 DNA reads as TGTGCCGTTTCCGGCGGCAGGGGTAGCAATCAGCCCCAGCATTTT. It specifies CAVSGGRGSNQPQHF.

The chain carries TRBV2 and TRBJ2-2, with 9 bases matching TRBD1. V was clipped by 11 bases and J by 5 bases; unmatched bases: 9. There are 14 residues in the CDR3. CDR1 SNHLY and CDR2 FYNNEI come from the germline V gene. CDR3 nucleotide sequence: TGTGCCCTTGGGGCGACAGGGGGGACCGGGGAGCTGTTTTTT. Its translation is CALGATGGTGELFF.

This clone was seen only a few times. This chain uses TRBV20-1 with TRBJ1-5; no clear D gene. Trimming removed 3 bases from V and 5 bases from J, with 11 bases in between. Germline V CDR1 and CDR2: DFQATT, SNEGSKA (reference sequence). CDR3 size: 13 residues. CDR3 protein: CSASNGVDQPQHF. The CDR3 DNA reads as TGCAGTGCTAGTAATGGGGTGGATCAGCCCCAGCATTTT.

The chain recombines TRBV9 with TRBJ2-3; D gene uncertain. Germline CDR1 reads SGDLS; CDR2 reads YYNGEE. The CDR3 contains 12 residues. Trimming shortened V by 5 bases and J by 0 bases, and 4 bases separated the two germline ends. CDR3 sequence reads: CASSFSTDTQYF. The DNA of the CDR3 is TGTGCCAGCAGTTTCAGCACAGATACGCAGTATTTT.

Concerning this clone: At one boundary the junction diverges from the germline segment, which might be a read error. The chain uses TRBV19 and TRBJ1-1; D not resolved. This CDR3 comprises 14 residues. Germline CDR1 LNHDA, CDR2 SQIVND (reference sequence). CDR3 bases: TGTGCCAGTACCCCCTTGTGGGTGAACGCTGAAGCTTTCTTT. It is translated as CASTPLWVNAEAFF.

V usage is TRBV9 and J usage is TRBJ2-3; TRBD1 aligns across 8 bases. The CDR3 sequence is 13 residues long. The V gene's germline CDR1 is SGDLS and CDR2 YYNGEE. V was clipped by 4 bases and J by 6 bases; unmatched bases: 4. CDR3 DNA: TGTGCCAGCAGCCGACAGGGGTGGGATACGCAGTATTTT. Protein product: CASSRQGWDTQYF.

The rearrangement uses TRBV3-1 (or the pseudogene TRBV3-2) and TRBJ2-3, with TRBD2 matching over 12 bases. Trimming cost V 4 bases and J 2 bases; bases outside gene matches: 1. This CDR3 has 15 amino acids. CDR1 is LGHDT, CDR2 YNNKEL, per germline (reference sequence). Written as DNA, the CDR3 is TGTGCCAGCAGCCGGACTAGCGGGGCCACAGATACGCAGTATTTT. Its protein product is CASSRTSGATDTQYF.

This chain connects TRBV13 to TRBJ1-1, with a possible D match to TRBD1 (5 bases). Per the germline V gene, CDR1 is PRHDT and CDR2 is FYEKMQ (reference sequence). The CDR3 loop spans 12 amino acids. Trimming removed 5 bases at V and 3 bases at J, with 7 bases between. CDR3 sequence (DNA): TGTGCCAGCAGCGCACAGGACACTGAAGCTTTCTTT. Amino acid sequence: CASSAQDTEAFF.

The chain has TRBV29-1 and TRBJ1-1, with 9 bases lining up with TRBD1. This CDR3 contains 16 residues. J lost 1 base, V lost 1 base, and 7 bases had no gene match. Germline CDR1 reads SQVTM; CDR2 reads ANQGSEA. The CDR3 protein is CSVEGLNRGPNTEAFF. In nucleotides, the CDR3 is TGCAGCGTTGAAGGACTTAACAGGGGGCCGAACACTGAAGCTTTCTTT. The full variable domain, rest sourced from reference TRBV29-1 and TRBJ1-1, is SAVISQKPSRDICQRGTSLTIQCQVDSQVTMMFWYRQQPGQSLTLIATANQGSEATYESGFVIDKFPISRPNLTFSTLTVSNMSPEDSSIYLCSVEGLNRGPNTEAFFGQGTRLTVV.

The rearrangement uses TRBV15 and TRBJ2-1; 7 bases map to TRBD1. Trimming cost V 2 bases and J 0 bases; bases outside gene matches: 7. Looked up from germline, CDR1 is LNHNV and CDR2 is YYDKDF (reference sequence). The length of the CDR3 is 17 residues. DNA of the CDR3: TGTGCCACCAGCAGATCGACAGGGAGAGGCTCCTACAATGAGCAGTTCTTC. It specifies CATSRSTGRGSYNEQFF.

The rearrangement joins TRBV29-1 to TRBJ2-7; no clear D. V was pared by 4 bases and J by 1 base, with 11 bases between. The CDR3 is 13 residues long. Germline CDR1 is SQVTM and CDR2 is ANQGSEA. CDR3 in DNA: TGCAGCGTTGTACCTCGGCAGTCCTACGAGCAGTACTTC. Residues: CSVVPRQSYEQYF.

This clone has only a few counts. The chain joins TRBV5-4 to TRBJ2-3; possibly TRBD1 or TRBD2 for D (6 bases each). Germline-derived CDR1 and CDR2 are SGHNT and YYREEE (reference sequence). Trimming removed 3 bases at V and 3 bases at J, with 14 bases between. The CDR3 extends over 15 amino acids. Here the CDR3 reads CASSSLGGATDTQYF. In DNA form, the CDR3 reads TGTGCCAGCAGCTCTCTGGGGGGCGCAACAGATACGCAGTATTTT. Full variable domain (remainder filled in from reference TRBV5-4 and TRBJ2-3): ETGVTQSPTHLIKTRGQQVTLRCSSQSGHNTVSWYQQALGQGPQFIFQYYREEENGRGNFPPRFSGLQFPNYSSELNVNALELDDSALYLCASSSLGGATDTQYFGPGTRLTVL.